These T cell receptor beta chains were read from a single sample in a study of blood T cell repertoires in COVID-19. The table came from immunoSEQ multiplex PCR; TCRdb's copy has only in-frame clones and leaves some out. The repertoire has about 160,000 clones, roughly 90% of them found once; the top ten carry 3.5% to 4%. Sample: peripheral blood. The source of these receptors is a woman in her sixties who had recovered from COVID-19. The CDR3 runs from the conserved cysteine through the conserved F or W. D genes are given only for firm matches. A clone size is listed for some rows: how often the clone was seen (once, few, many), or a class if it is expanded.

J gene	V gene	D gene	clone size	CDR3 DNA	CDR3 protein
TRBJ1-6	TRBV3-1/TRBV3-2	TRBD1	few	TGTGCCAGCAGCCAATCGGACAGGGGGCGTCATTCACCCCTCCACTTT	CASSQSDRGRHSPLHF
TRBJ2-7	TRBV28	TRBD1	-	TGTGCCAGCAGTCCATGGACAGGGTACCACGAGCAGTACTTC	CASSPWTGYHEQYF
TRBJ1-5	TRBV24-1	TRBD1	-	TGTGCCACCAGTGATTCCGGGACAGGGGTTGAATTGGATCAGCCCCAGCATTTT	CATSDSGTGVELDQPQHF
TRBJ2-3	TRBV5-5	-	once	TGTGCCAGCAGGCTGTCGGGGGTCGAAGATACGCAGTATTTT	CASRLSGVEDTQYF
TRBJ1-1	TRBV7-9	-	few	TGTGCCAGCAGCTTATATTCAGTTGGTGAAGCTTTCTTT	CASSLYSVGEAFF
TRBJ1-2	TRBV14	-	-	TGTGCCAGCAGCCTTTACGGGGGCTATGGCTACACCTTC	CASSLYGGYGYTF
TRBJ1-5	TRBV19	-	-	TGTGCCAGTAGTATAAGGGGTCAGCCCCAGCATTTT	CASSIRGQPQHF
TRBJ2-2	TRBV28	-	-	TGTGCCAGCAGCCCCGGACAGAACACTGGGGAGCTGTTTTTT	CASSPGQNTGELFF
TRBJ2-7	TRBV4-1	TRBD2	-	TGCGCCAGCAGCGGACCGGGACTAGCGGGTATAGTGCAGTACTTC	CASSGPGLAGIVQYF
TRBJ2-2	TRBV10-3	-	-	TGTGCCATCAGTGGTTTGGGGCCCTTTGTATCCGGGGAGCTGTTTTTT	CAISGLGPFVSGELFF
TRBJ1-2	TRBV5-4	-	few	TGTGCCAGCAGCCCGAGGACAATTCTAGGAGGCTACACCTTC	CASSPRTILGGYTF
TRBJ2-5	TRBV19	TRBD2	-	TGTGCCAGTAGTCCCCTTAGCGGGGGGGCGTTTCAAGAGACCCAGTACTTC	CASSPLSGGAFQETQYF
TRBJ1-1	TRBV7-2	TRBD1	-	TGTGCCAGCAGCTTAGCCCAGGGGGCCACTGAAGCTTTCTTT	CASSLAQGATEAFF
TRBJ2-5	TRBV27	-	-	TGTGCCAGCAGCGCGACAGTCGTTCAAGAGACCCAGTACTTC	CASSATVVQETQYF
TRBJ2-1	TRBV4-2	-	-	TGTGCCAGCAGCCAAGACGACGGTGGAGGGGACCAGAGGCAGTTCTTC	CASSQDDGGGDQRQFF
TRBJ2-3	TRBV7-6	TRBD2	-	TGTGCCAGCAGCCCATTAGCGGGGAGGCCCGATACGCAGTATTTT	CASSPLAGRPDTQYF
TRBJ2-5	TRBV5-1	TRBD2	-	TGCGCCAGCAGCTCGGGACTAGCGGGGGAAGAGACCCAGTACTTC	CASSSGLAGEETQYF
TRBJ1-6	TRBV10-3	-	-	TGTGCCATCAGTGAGCAGGGATCGGACTATAATTCACCCCTCCACTTT	CAISEQGSDYNSPLHF
TRBJ2-5	TRBV27	-	-	TGTGCCAGCAGCCTCCAGGGGTGGGGGCCCGGCCAAGAGACCCAGTACTTC	CASSLQGWGPGQETQYF
TRBJ1-3	TRBV25-1	-	-	TGTGCCAGCAGTTACTCCAACTCTGGAAACACCATATATTTT	CASSYSNSGNTIYF
TRBJ1-5	TRBV18	TRBD1	-	TGTGCCAGCTCACGGAGGACAGGGATAGTTCAGCCCCAGCATTTT	CASSRRTGIVQPQHF
TRBJ2-3	TRBV19	-	-	TGTGCCAGTAGTGGGCTAGCCAAAATCACAGATACGCAGTATTTT	CASSGLAKITDTQYF
TRBJ1-5	TRBV19	TRBD1	-	TGTGCCAGTAGTGGAACAGGGGGCTTGAATCAGCCCCAGCATTTT	CASSGTGGLNQPQHF
TRBJ2-7	TRBV18	-	-	TGTGCCAGCTCACCATTGTCAGGTATAGGCGAGCAGTACTTC	CASSPLSGIGEQYF
TRBJ2-7	TRBV6-5	-	once	TGTGCCAGCAGTATAACCGGGACTGCTGGCTACGAGCAGTACTTC	CASSITGTAGYEQYF
TRBJ2-7	TRBV7-9	TRBD1	-	TGTGCCAGCAGCCTGGGACAGGGAGCTACCTACGAGCAGTACTTC	CASSLGQGATYEQYF
TRBJ1-2	TRBV30	TRBD1	-	TGTGCCAGACAGGGGGCGAACTATGGCTACACCTTC	CARQGANYGYTF
TRBJ1-6	TRBV10-3	-	-	TGTGCCACCCGACTAGGAGATTCACCCCTCCACTTT	CATRLGDSPLHF
TRBJ1-2	TRBV19	TRBD1	-	TGTGCCAGCCGACAGGGCCTTAACTATGGCTACACCTTC	CASRQGLNYGYTF
TRBJ1-1	TRBV4-1	TRBD1	-	TGCGCCAGCAGCCACACCGGGACAGAGAACACTGAAGCTTTCTTT	CASSHTGTENTEAFF
TRBJ2-7	TRBV9	-	few	TGTGCCAGCAGCGACCCCACCTCGGGGTCCACTCAAGGTCACGAGCAGTACTTC	CASSDPTSGSTQGHEQYF
TRBJ2-1	TRBV11-2	-	-	TGTGCCAGCAGCCTGGAAGGCCGGGGAAGTGAGCAGTTCTTC	CASSLEGRGSEQFF
TRBJ1-4	TRBV15	-	-	TGTGCCACCAGCAGAGACCCAGGGGCTACTAATGAAAAACTGTTTTTT	CATSRDPGATNEKLFF
TRBJ1-3	TRBV6-5	TRBD1	-	TGTGCCAGCAGTCGGACAGGTTTCTCTGGAAACACCATATATTTT	CASSRTGFSGNTIYF
TRBJ1-5	TRBV5-8	-	few	TGTGCCAGCAGTATCGTCGTCGGGCATTTT	CASSIVVGHF
TRBJ1-6	TRBV6-6	-	-	TGTGCCAGCAGTGACCGGAGACCGGGGGATTCACCCCTCCACTTT	CASSDRRPGDSPLHF
TRBJ1-2	TRBV7-8	-	-	TGTGCCAGCAGCGCAACAGGGTTTGGCTATGGCTACACCTTC	CASSATGFGYGYTF
TRBJ1-4	TRBV6-2/TRBV6-3	-	-	TGTGCCAGCAGTCGACCCCACAGGGCCGAAAAACTGTTTTTT	CASSRPHRAEKLFF
TRBJ2-1	TRBV24-1	-	once	TGTGCCACCATGCACGGGAGCTCCTACAATGAGCAGTTCTTC	CATMHGSSYNEQFF
TRBJ1-2	TRBV5-1	TRBD1	once	TGCGCCAGCAGCTTGGCCTTGACAGGGTTCGATGGCTACACCTTC	CASSLALTGFDGYTF
TRBJ2-5	TRBV10-3	TRBD2	-	TGTGCCATCAGTGAGTCACCTAGCGGGGGGCAAGAGACCCAGTACTTC	CAISESPSGGQETQYF
TRBJ1-2	TRBV28	-	-	TGTGCCACCCTACTTAACTATGGCTACACCTTC	CATLLNYGYTF
TRBJ2-1	TRBV9	-	-	TGTGCCAGCAGCGTAATTTCCGGGGGAGCCGCCAATGAGCAGTTCTTC	CASSVISGGAANEQFF
TRBJ1-2	TRBV5-8	TRBD1	-	TGTGCCAGCAGCCGGAAGGGGACAGGGGGCGCCTATGGCTACACCTTC	CASSRKGTGGAYGYTF
TRBJ2-5	TRBV18	-	-	TGTGCCAGCTCACCCCTTAGCCAAGAGACCCAGTACTTC	CASSPLSQETQYF
TRBJ2-1	TRBV7-3	TRBD1	-	TGTGCCAGCAGCCGACAGGGTATTGAGCAGTTCTTC	CASSRQGIEQFF
TRBJ1-6	TRBV2	-	-	TGTGCCAGCAGTGAAGGGAGGCGAAATTCACCCCTCCACTTT	CASSEGRRNSPLHF
TRBJ1-1	TRBV28	-	-	TGTGCCAGCAGTTTGGGAGGGGGGTCGAGCGCTGAAGCTTTCTTT	CASSLGGGSSAEAFF
TRBJ2-2	TRBV5-1	-	-	TGCGCCAGCAGGCTCGACAGCACCGGGGAGCTGTTTTTT	CASRLDSTGELFF
TRBJ2-7	TRBV27	TRBD1	once	TGTGCCAGCAGTGCCTCGGGGGTCGGACGGGACAGGGGGAACGAGCAGTACTTC	CASSASGVGRDRGNEQYF
TRBJ1-6	TRBV9	-	-	TGTGCCAGCAGCCCGAGGGACTTTCAGAATTCACCCCTCCACTTT	CASSPRDFQNSPLHF
TRBJ1-2	TRBV12-3/TRBV12-4	-	-	TGTGCCAGCAGTTTCGTGGGGAGGAGTGGCTACACCTTC	CASSFVGRSGYTF
TRBJ1-2	TRBV3-1/TRBV3-2	-	-	TGTGCCAGCAGCCAAGTCGCGGACTATTATGGCTACACCTTC	CASSQVADYYGYTF
TRBJ2-7	TRBV29-1	-	-	TGCAGCGTTGAAAAGGGAGATGGGCTAGAAGAGCAGTACTTC	CSVEKGDGLEEQYF
TRBJ2-1	TRBV10-1	-	once	TGCGCCAGCAGTGAAGGTTCCAGGGCCTACAATGAGCAGTTCTTC	CASSEGSRAYNEQFF
TRBJ2-5	TRBV19	-	-	TGTGCCAGTAGTATCTGGCGGACTCGACTACGAGAGACCCAGTACTTC	CASSIWRTRLRETQYF
TRBJ1-3	TRBV18	-	-	TGTGCCAGCTCACCACGGGACATCTCTGGAAACACCATATATTTT	CASSPRDISGNTIYF